The sequence of this T cell receptor (beta chain) was determined in a study of T cell responses to AZD1222 COVID-19 vaccine. Sequencing used immunoSEQ multiplex PCR; TCRdb keeps in-frame clones, though not all of them. The table has around 120,000 clones, 70% to 90% seen once. Study-level results: Repertoire collection took place solely once the T cell response had peaked. Receipt of two AZD1222 doses was followed by a rise in Spike-specific TCR breadth and depth. Per reports, nearly half of all spike-specific TCRs target regions that are unmutated in variants.

The V and J ends lost 4 bases and 6 bases respectively, with 24 bases between them. The germline V gene encodes CDR1 LNHDA and CDR2 SQIVND (reference sequence). This CDR3 is 17 amino acids long. Concerning this clone itself: As yet, its antigen is unknown.

This TCR derives from an adult in good health. The sequences come from peripheral blood, collected on day 0 of AZD1222 vaccination. The rearrangement joins TRBV19 to TRBJ1-1, with D possibly TRBD1 on 5 matching bases. CDR3 DNA: TGTGCCAGTAGTACCCTTTGGGGTTCTGGGGGGAGGCCTGAAGCTTTCTTT. It is translated as CASSTLWGSGGRPEAFF.